The clone carrying this T cell receptor (beta chain) was detected many times. Its antigen remains unknown. This sample is part of a study of T cells in Graves' hyperthyroidism and ophthalmopathy. The study, taken as a whole, reports: Most thyroid clonotypes that were expanded above 0.001 also turned up in blood. Ophthalmopathy was separated from stable hyperthyroidism by a 13 V-J model.

Amplification yielded TCR beta CDR3 regions, with RNA transcripts as the source. HTBI primers drove first-round RT-PCR of the TCR CDR3. MiXCR, applied by TCRdb to the multiplex PCR reads, yields one record per CDR3 protein. This table holds more than 450,000 distinct CDR3 sequences, 13% to 15% found once. This CDR3 region has 15 residues. Trimming removed 2 bases from V and 6 bases from J; junction bases left unmatched: 5. CDR1 SNHLY and CDR2 FYNNEI come from the germline V gene. The genes are TRBV2 and TRBJ2-4; 9 bases fit TRBD1. This sequence was found in a woman aged 40 to 50 with Graves' hyperthyroidism. Material for sequencing was blood. The CDR3 nucleotides read TGTGCCAGCAGTGAAAACAGGGGGCCCATAAACATTCAGTACTTC. Protein sequence: CASSENRGPINIQYF. The full variable domain, its missing parts supplied by reference TRBV2 and TRBJ2-4, is EPEVTQTPSHQVTQMGQEVILRCVPISNHLYFYWYRQILGQKVEFLVSFYNNEISEKSEIFDDQFSVERPDGSNFTLKIRSTKLEDSAMYFCASSENRGPINIQYFGAGTRLSVL.